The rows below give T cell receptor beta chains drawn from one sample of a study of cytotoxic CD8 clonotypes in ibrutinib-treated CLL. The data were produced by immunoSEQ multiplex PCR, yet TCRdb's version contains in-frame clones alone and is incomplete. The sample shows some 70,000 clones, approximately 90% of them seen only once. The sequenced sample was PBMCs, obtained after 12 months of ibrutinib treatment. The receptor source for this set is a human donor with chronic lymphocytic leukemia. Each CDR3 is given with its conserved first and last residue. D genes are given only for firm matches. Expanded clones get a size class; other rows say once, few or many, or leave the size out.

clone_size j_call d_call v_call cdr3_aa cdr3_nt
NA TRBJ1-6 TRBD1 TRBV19 CASSIPIGDRQNSPLHF TGTGCCAGTAGTATCCCCATCGGGGACAGACAAAATTCACCCCTCCACTTT
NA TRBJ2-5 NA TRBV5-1 CASSLDRMETQYF TGCGCCAGCAGCTTGGACAGGATGGAGACCCAGTACTTC
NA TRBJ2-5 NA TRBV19 CASSLTGRQETQYF TGTGCCAGTAGTCTAACCGGACGGCAAGAGACCCAGTACTTC
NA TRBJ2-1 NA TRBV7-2 CASSPRYSRNSYNEQFF TGTGCCAGCAGCCCGCGGTATAGCCGGAACTCCTACAATGAGCAGTTCTTC
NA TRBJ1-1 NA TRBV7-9 CASSLGLIRVPELNTEAFF TGTGCCAGCAGCTTAGGTTTGATCCGGGTCCCCGAACTGAACACTGAAGCTTTCTTT
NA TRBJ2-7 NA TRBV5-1 CASSLDGSSYEQYF TGCGCCAGCAGCTTGGACGGGAGCTCCTACGAGCAGTACTTC
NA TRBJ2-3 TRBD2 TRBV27 CASSLFPSGSTDTQYF TGTGCCAGCAGTTTATTCCCTAGCGGAAGCACAGATACGCAGTATTTT
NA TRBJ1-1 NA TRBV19 CASSIRRDTEAFF TGTGCCAGTAGTATACGTCGGGACACTGAAGCTTTCTTT
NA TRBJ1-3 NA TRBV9 CASSPTSANTIYF TGTGCCAGCAGCCCCACATCCGCGAACACCATATATTTT
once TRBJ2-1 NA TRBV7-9 CASSLVERTAYNEQFF TGTGCCAGCAGCTTAGTAGAGCGGACGGCCTACAATGAGCAGTTCTTC
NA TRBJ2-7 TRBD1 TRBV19 CASSYDLYWTGTYEQYF TGTGCCAGTAGTTACGACCTATATTGGACAGGTACCTACGAGCAGTACTTC
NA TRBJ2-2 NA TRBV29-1 CSVDRGNTGELFF TGCAGCGTTGACAGGGGGAACACCGGGGAGCTGTTTTTT
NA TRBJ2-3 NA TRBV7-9 CASSPEGDTQYF TGTGCCAGCAGCCCTGAGGGGGATACGCAGTATTTT
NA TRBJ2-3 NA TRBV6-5 CASSPRPSSDTQYF TGTGCCAGCAGTCCCCGACCCAGTTCAGATACGCAGTATTTT
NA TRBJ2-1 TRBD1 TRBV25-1 CASSEYSATGEHEQFF TGTGCCAGCAGTGAATATAGCGCGACAGGGGAGCATGAGCAGTTCTTC
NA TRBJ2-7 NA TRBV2 CASRVVGAYEQYF TGTGCCAGCCGGGTCGTGGGGGCCTACGAGCAGTACTTC
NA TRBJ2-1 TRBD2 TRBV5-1 CASSLGTSGTNEQFF TGCGCCAGCAGCTTAGGGACTAGCGGGACCAATGAGCAGTTCTTC
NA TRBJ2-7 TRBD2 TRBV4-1 CASSHMAGGSSYEQYF TGCGCCAGCAGCCATATGGCGGGAGGGTCATCCTACGAGCAGTACTTC
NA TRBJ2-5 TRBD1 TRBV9 CASSVAPTGITYQETQYF TGTGCCAGCAGCGTAGCCCCGACAGGGATCACGTACCAAGAGACCCAGTACTTC
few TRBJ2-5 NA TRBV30 CAWSRGYMYQETQYF TGTGCCTGGAGTAGGGGATACATGTACCAAGAGACCCAGTACTTC
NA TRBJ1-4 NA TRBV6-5 CASSYSWILGNEKLFF TGTGCCAGCAGTTACTCATGGATTCTTGGTAATGAAAAACTGTTTTTT
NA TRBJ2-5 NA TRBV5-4 CASSLEFQETQYF TGTGCCAGCAGCTTGGAGTTCCAAGAGACCCAGTACTTC
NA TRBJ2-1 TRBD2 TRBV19 CASSSGRAYNEQFF TGTGCCAGTAGTAGCGGGAGGGCCTACAATGAGCAGTTCTTC
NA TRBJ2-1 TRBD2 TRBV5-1 CASSLSPGGDEQFF TGCGCCAGCAGCTTGTCTCCGGGAGGGGATGAGCAGTTCTTC
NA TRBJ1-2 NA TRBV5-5 CASSSSSLFSELDFGDGYTF TGTGCCAGCAGCTCGTCATCTCTTTTCTCTGAATTGGACTTCGGCGATGGCTACACCTTC
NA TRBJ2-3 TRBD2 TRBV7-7 CASSLRLAADTQYF TGTGCTAGCAGCCTACGACTAGCGGCAGATACGCAGTATTTT
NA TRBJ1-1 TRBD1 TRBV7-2 CASSPHRGTEAFF TGTGCCAGCAGCCCCCACAGGGGGACTGAAGCTTTCTTT
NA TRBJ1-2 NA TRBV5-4 CASSRILTNYGYTF TGTGCCAGCAGCCGAATACTAACTAACTATGGCTACACCTTC
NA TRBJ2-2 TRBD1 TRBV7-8 CASSSRQGAGTGELFF TGTGCCAGCAGCTCGCGACAGGGGGCGGGCACCGGGGAGCTGTTTTTT
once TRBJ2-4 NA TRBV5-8 CASSSIRGLNIQYF TGTGCCAGCAGCTCTATCCGGGGCCTAAACATTCAGTACTTC
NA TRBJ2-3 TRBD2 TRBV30 CAWSRGSGRSSTQYF TGTGCCTGGAGCCGGGGGAGCGGGAGGTCGAGTACGCAGTATTTT
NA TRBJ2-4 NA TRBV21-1 CAAVGQGAVKNIQYF NA
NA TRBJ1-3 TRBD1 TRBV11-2 CASSRDRGLSGNTIYF TGTGCCAGCAGCCGGGACAGGGGTTTGTCTGGAAACACCATATATTTT
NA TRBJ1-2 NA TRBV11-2 CASSSLSDYGYTF TGTGCCAGCAGCTCCCTTTCGGACTATGGCTACACCTTC
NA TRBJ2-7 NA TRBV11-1 CASSLGYSSYEQYF TGTGCCAGCAGCTTGGGGTACAGCTCCTACGAGCAGTACTTC
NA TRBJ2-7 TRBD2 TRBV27 CASSLAGGPLSYEQYF TGTGCCAGCAGCCTAGCGGGAGGGCCATTATCCTACGAGCAGTACTTC
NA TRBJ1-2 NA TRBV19 CASSLRDGPNYGYTF TGTGCCAGTAGTCTCCGGGACGGCCCTAACTATGGCTACACCTTC
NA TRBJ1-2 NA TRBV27 CASSSLSNPNYGYTF TGTGCCAGCAGTTCTTTGAGCAATCCTAACTATGGCTACACCTTC
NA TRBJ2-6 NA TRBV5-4 CASSLKAGANVLTF TGTGCCAGCAGCTTAAAAGCTGGGGCCAACGTCCTGACTTTC
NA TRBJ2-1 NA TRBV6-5 CASSYSYNNEQFF TGTGCCAGCAGTTACTCGTACAACAATGAGCAGTTCTTC
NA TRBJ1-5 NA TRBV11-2 CASSYEGGFRQPQHF TGTGCCAGCAGCTATGAAGGAGGGTTTCGTCAGCCCCAGCATTTT
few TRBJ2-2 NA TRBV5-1 CASSLGGESRGGELFF TGCGCCAGCAGCTTGGGAGGAGAAAGCCGAGGCGGGGAGCTGTTTTTT
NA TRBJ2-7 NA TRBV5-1 CASSLGPGLPQSRVYEQYF TGCGCCAGCAGCTTGGGTCCGGGACTCCCCCAATCTAGGGTTTACGAGCAGTACTTC
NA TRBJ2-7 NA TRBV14 CASSQLPYEQYF TGTGCCAGCAGCCAGCTCCCCTACGAGCAGTACTTC
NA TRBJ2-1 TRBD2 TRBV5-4 CASSLAGLAGRNNEQFF TGTGCCAGCAGCTTGGCCGGCCTAGCGGGAAGGAACAATGAGCAGTTCTTC
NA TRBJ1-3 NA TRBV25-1 CASSQSGFYSGNTIYF TGTGCCAGCAGCCAGAGTGGGTTCTACTCTGGAAACACCATATATTTT
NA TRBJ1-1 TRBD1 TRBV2 CARRGTGYTNTEAFF TGTGCGAGGAGGGGGACAGGGTATACGAACACTGAAGCTTTCTTT
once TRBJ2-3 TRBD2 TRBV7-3 CASSLKAGGATDTQYF TGTGCCAGCAGCCTGAAAGCGGGAGGGGCAACAGATACGCAGTATTTT
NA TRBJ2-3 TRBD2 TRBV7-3 CASGVLAGVSDTQYF TGTGCCAGCGGAGTACTAGCGGGAGTTTCAGATACGCAGTATTTT
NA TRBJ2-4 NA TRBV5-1 CASSLGPGQNIQYF TGCGCCAGCAGCTTGGGTCCGGGCCAAAACATTCAGTACTTC
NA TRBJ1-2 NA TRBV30 CAWSFGSTNYGYTF TGTGCCTGGAGTTTCGGGAGTACTAACTATGGCTACACCTTC
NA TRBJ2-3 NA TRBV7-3 CASSPQRGDTQYF TGTGCCAGCAGCCCCCAGAGGGGAGATACGCAGTATTTT
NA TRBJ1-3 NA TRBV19 CASSVTVSGNTIYF TGTGCCAGTAGTGTGACAGTCTCTGGAAACACCATATATTTT
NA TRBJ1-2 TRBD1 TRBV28 CAVPGQGPGDYGYTF TGTGCCGTACCGGGACAGGGACCCGGGGACTATGGCTACACCTTC
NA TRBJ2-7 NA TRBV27 CASSSPGQIRYEQYF TGTGCCAGCAGTTCACCGGGACAAATACGCTACGAGCAGTACTTC
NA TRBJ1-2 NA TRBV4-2 CASSQASLGWDYGYTF TGTGCCAGCAGCCAAGCCTCCCTGGGTTGGGATTATGGCTACACCTTC
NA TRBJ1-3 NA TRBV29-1 CSSISGNTIYF TGCAGCAGTATTTCGGGAAACACCATATATTTT
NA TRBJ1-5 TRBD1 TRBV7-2 CASSFDRGSNQPQHF TGTGCCAGCAGCTTCGACAGGGGGAGCAATCAGCCCCAGCATTTT